These 17 T cell receptor beta chains were sequenced from one sample in a study of response to subunit inactivated influenza vaccine. In TCRdb, the RT-PCR reads were re-called with MiXCR into one record per CDR3 protein. The data hold hundreds of thousands of distinct CDR3 sequences, with more than 11% observed a single time. Sequences were derived from PBMCs from blood, sampled around 14 days before vaccination. The receptors were sampled from a man aged 45-65 years who received an inactivated influenza vaccine.

The chain is built from TRBV2 and TRBJ2-1; no clear D gene. The CDR3 extends over 11 amino acids. The V end lost 6 bases, the J end lost 9 bases, and 9 bases lay between the germline ends. Germline V gene sequence: CDR1 SNHLY, CDR2 FYNNEI. CDR3 sequence (DNA): TGTGCCAGCAGCTCGGCTGCTGAGCAGTTCTTC. This codes for CASSSAAEQFF.

This clonotype turned up a few times. This chain uses TRBV27 with TRBJ2-7; no reliable D call. CDR1 and CDR2 (germline): MNHEY, SMNVEV (reference sequence). V dropped 5 bases and J dropped 4 bases, with 12 bases sitting between them. The CDR3 sequence is 13 residues long. The CDR3 protein is CASSPGLWYEQYF. In DNA, the CDR3 is TGTGCCAGCAGTCCGGGCCTTTGGTACGAGCAGTACTTC.

In this sample, this clonotype turned up a few times. This rearrangement joins TRBV5-6 to TRBJ1-2; D unclear. The germline V gene has CDR1 SGHDT and CDR2 YYEEEE. Trimming took off 0 bases at V and 3 bases at J, with 6 bases between the two ends. The CDR3 runs to 13 residues. As DNA, the CDR3 is TGTGCCAGCAGCTTGGACACGGACTATGGCTACACCTTC. It encodes CASSLDTDYGYTF.

The CDR3 DNA is TGTGCCAGCAGTTCCCTTCCAGCGGGCCTGGGGGAGACCCAGTACTTC. The encoded protein is CASSSLPAGLGETQYF. The chain links TRBV12-3 or TRBV12-4 to TRBJ2-5, with D possibly being TRBD2 (6 bases). This CDR3 is built from 16 residues. The V gene lost 4 bases and the J gene lost 5 bases, with 20 bases spanning the gap.

This clonotype was detected once. This chain uses TRBV7-2 with TRBJ2-7, with no clear D. This CDR3 has 12 amino acids. Germline V CDR1 and CDR2: SGHTA, FQGNSA. V was trimmed by 0 bases and J by 6 bases, leaving 6 bases between them. The CDR3: CASSLAAGEQYF. The CDR3 bases are TGTGCCAGCAGCTTAGCTGCAGGCGAGCAGTACTTC.

CDR3 coding DNA: TGTGCCAGCAGTTACACTTCCGGAGGGATGAACACTGAAGCTTTCTTT. Its protein is CASSYTSGGMNTEAFF. V is TRBV6-5 and J is TRBJ1-1; no definite D call. The CDR3 contains 16 residues. The germline V gene has CDR1 MNHEY and CDR2 SVGAGI. Trimming removed 2 bases from V and 0 bases from J, with 13 bases in between.

The V call is TRBV3-1, the J call TRBJ1-2, with unresolved D. The CDR3 extends over 14 amino acids. The germline CDR1 and CDR2 sequences are LGHDT and YNNKEL (reference sequence). V dropped 1 base and J dropped 4 bases, with 10 bases sitting between them. The CDR3 bases are TGTGCCAGCAGCCAAGGCGTAGGGATCTATGGCTACACCTTC. This codes for CASSQGVGIYGYTF. Using reference TRBV3-1 and TRBJ1-2 for the parts outside the CDR3, the full variable domain is DTAVSQTPKYLVTQMGNDKSIKCEQNLGHDTMYWYKQDSKKFLKIMFSYNNKELIINETVPNRFSPKSPDKAHLNLHINSLELGDSAVYFCASSQGVGIYGYTFGSGTRLTVV.

The chain links TRBV28 to TRBJ1-5; weak D call: TRBD1 (6 bases). V lost 3 bases and J 7 bases, leaving 13 bases between the germline ends. CDR1 MDHEN and CDR2 SYDVKM come from the germline V gene. CDR3 size: 14 residues. The CDR3 DNA reads as TGTGCCAGCAGTTTTGAACAGGGAGGGCAGCCCCAGCATTTT. Translated: CASSFEQGGQPQHF.

The chain combines TRBV4-3 with TRBJ2-2, with D possibly being TRBD2 (5 bases). Germline CDR1 and CDR2: LGHNA and YSLEER. CDR3 length equals 14 residues. V lost 3 bases and J 7 bases, leaving 12 bases between the germline ends. CDR3 protein: CASSQAPGDGELFF. In nucleotides, the CDR3 is TGCGCCAGCAGCCAGGCCCCCGGGGACGGGGAGCTGTTTTTT.

The chain recombines TRBV15 with TRBJ2-7; D call uncertain. This CDR3 spans 16 amino acids. V dropped 5 bases and J dropped 2 bases, with 19 bases sitting between them. Germline CDR1 is LNHNV and CDR2 is YYDKDF (reference sequence). CDR3 region: CATSDSVVGRPYEQYF. The CDR3 nucleotides read TGTGCCACCAGCGACTCCGTGGTAGGAAGGCCCTACGAGCAGTACTTC.

This clonotype has only a few counts. This sequence joins TRBV5-8 and TRBJ2-3; D ambiguous. Germline V gene sequence: CDR1 SGHTS, CDR2 YDEGEE. This CDR3 comprises 14 residues. Deletions cut 5 bases from V and 0 bases from J, with 10 bases between. In DNA, the CDR3 is TGTGCCAGCAGGTCAGAACCTAGCACAGATACGCAGTATTTT. Its translation: CASRSEPSTDTQYF.

This clonotype occurred many times. The chain combines TRBV20-1 with TRBJ1-2; TRBD1 matches at 8 bases. This CDR3 has 13 residues. The V gene's germline CDR1 is DFQATT and CDR2 SNEGSKA (reference sequence). V gave up 4 bases and J gave up 6 bases; unmatched junction bases: 7. The CDR3 DNA follows: TGCAGTGCTATGGGCCAGGGGGCCGATGGCTACACCTTC. The encoded protein is CSAMGQGADGYTF.

At least ten counts were recorded for this clonotype. CDR3 coding DNA: TGTGCCAGCTCACAAGACGGTGTAGGATACAATGAGCAGTTCTTC. It codes for CASSQDGVGYNEQFF. The gene calls are TRBV18 and TRBJ2-1, with D hard to call. The V end was cut by 4 bases, the J end by 4 bases, with 14 bases between. CDR3 length: 15 residues. Per the germline V gene, CDR1 is KGHSH and CDR2 is LQKENI.

The rearrangement joins TRBV29-1 to TRBJ1-2, with 7 nucleotides matching TRBD1. Trimming at V came to 6 bases and at J to 6 bases, leaving 4 bases not matched to a gene. Germline V gives CDR1 SQVTM, CDR2 ANQGSEA. The CDR3 totals 11 residues. CDR3 amino acids: CSVTGSHGYTF. CDR3 DNA: TGCAGCGTGACAGGGTCCCATGGCTACACCTTC.

This clonotype was detected only a few times. The chain couples TRBV20-1 to TRBJ2-1; 7 nucleotides agree with TRBD2. Trimming removed 6 bases from V and 5 bases from J; junction bases left unmatched: 13. This CDR3 has 15 amino acids. Germline V CDR1 and CDR2: DFQATT, SNEGSKA (reference sequence). This CDR3 reads CSAKNGGGNNNEQFF. CDR3 sequence (DNA): TGCAGTGCGAAAAATGGGGGGGGAAACAACAATGAGCAGTTCTTC.

Ten or more counts support this clonotype. The genes are TRBV5-1 and TRBJ2-7, with 10 positions matching TRBD2. This CDR3 is 16 amino acids long. Germline values: CDR1 SGHRS, CDR2 YFSETQ. V shed 4 bases and J 0 bases; nucleotides not matched to a gene: 7. This chain's CDR3 is CASSLGLAENSYEQYF. The CDR3 coding sequence is TGCGCCAGCAGCCTCGGACTAGCGGAAAACTCCTACGAGCAGTACTTC.

This chain joins TRBV10-3 and TRBJ2-1; 9 bases agree with TRBD2. This CDR3 contains 16 residues. Germline V gene lookup returns CDR1 ENHRY and CDR2 SYGVKD. V trimming: 6 bases; J trimming: 4 bases; junction bases outside the gene matches: 10. The CDR3 reads CAIRDPFAGGYNEQFF. The CDR3 DNA is TGTGCCATCAGGGATCCTTTCGCGGGAGGGTACAATGAGCAGTTCTTC.